A single sample gave rise to the 18 T cell receptor beta chains below, sequenced in a study of blood T cell repertoires in COVID-19. TCRdb keeps only in-frame clones here, not all; method: immunoSEQ multiplex PCR. In the table there are about 100,000 clones, 88% of which are singletons. The sequenced sample was peripheral blood. The receptors come from a woman in her fifties or sixties with acute or convalescent COVID-19.

The V gene is TRBV12-3 or TRBV12-4, the J gene TRBJ2-1; D unclear. Trimming took 5 bases from V and 3 from J, leaving 2 bases between them. The CDR3 extends over 11 amino acids. The CDR3 nucleotides read TGTGCCAGCAGTCACTACAATGAGCAGTTCTTC. Its protein product is CASSHYNEQFF.

This clone was found a few times. The CDR3 protein is CASSSVAGGGGNTQYF. CDR3 DNA: TGTGCCAGCAGTTCCGTAGCGGGAGGGGGGGGAAACACGCAGTATTTT. V gene TRBV27 combines with J gene TRBJ2-3; 11 nucleotides match TRBD2. Germline V CDR1 and CDR2: MNHEY, SMNVEV (reference sequence). The CDR3 consists of 16 residues. With 4 bases clipped from V and 9 bases from J, the junction kept 12 bases outside the gene matches.

The rearrangement joins TRBV19 to TRBJ1-6; D may be TRBD1 (6 bases). V lost 6 bases to trimming and J lost 9 bases, with 15 bases between them. The length of the CDR3 is 14 residues. Germline V gene sequence: CDR1 LNHDA, CDR2 SQIVND (reference sequence). CDR3 sequence (DNA): TGTGCCAGTAGAAAAGGGGGGGAGGGTTCACCCCTCCACTTT. The encoded protein is CASRKGGEGSPLHF.

The CDR3 reads CASSPGQGYGYTF. The CDR3 coding sequence is TGTGCCAGCAGCCCGGGACAGGGCTATGGCTACACCTTC. The chain is built from TRBV3-1 (or the pseudogene TRBV3-2) and TRBJ1-2; TRBD1 agrees at 9 bases. Germline V gene sequence: CDR1 LGHDT, CDR2 YNNKEL (reference sequence). This CDR3 is built from 13 residues. The ends lost 4 bases at V and 4 bases at J; junction bases unmatched: 1.

This clone appeared once. The J gene is TRBJ2-2, the V gene TRBV5-4, with 11 bases matching TRBD2. Germline-derived CDR1 and CDR2 are SGHNT and YYREEE (reference sequence). The CDR3 is 17 residues long. The trim removed 0 bases at V and 1 base at J, leaving 2 bases unmatched. CDR3 residues: CASSLASGRLNTGELFF. The DNA for the CDR3 is TGTGCCAGCAGCTTGGCTAGCGGGAGGCTGAACACCGGGGAGCTGTTTTTT.

This chain connects TRBV5-1 to TRBJ1-1; 7 bases are a match to TRBD1. The CDR3 is made up of 14 amino acids. CDR1 and CDR2 (germline): SGHRS, YFSETQ. J was trimmed by 2 bases and V by 6 bases; bases with no gene match: 7. The CDR3 DNA is TGCGCCAGCACCAGACAGGGATATAACACTGAAGCTTTCTTT. Its protein product is CASTRQGYNTEAFF.

In regard to this clone: The sample has other DNA sequences that encode this CDR3 too. V gene TRBV10-2 combines with J gene TRBJ2-3; D unclear. Germline lookup yields CDR1 WSHSY and CDR2 SAAADI. Trimming stripped 0 bases from V and 0 bases from J, with 7 bases between. The CDR3 has 15 residues. CDR3 in DNA: TGCGCCAGCAGTGAGTCCCCGACTAGCACAGATACGCAGTATTTT. As protein: CASSESPTSTDTQYF.

The rearrangement uses TRBV6-5 and TRBJ2-6, with D possibly matching TRBD2 (5 bases). Trimming pared 2 bases from V and 0 bases from J, leaving 8 bases between. The CDR3 is 16 amino acids. CDR1 and CDR2 from the germline V gene are MNHEY and SVGAGI. CDR3 nucleotide sequence: TGTGCCAGCAGTTACGGGAGTTTCTCTGGGGCCAACGTCCTGACTTTC. Translated, it gives CASSYGSFSGANVLTF.

J is TRBJ2-1 and V is TRBV5-4, with TRBD2 matching 9 bases. Germline lookup yields CDR1 SGHNT and CDR2 YYREEE (reference sequence). V lost 3 bases to trimming and J lost 2 bases; unmatched junction nucleotides: 6. The CDR3 consists of 16 residues. The CDR3 reads CASSSSGGRAYNEQFF. For the CDR3, the DNA is TGTGCCAGCAGCTCCTCTGGCGGGAGGGCCTACAATGAGCAGTTCTTC.

The rearrangement uses TRBV7-6 and TRBJ1-1; no clear D gene. Trimming stripped 5 bases from V and 4 bases from J, with 14 bases between. CDR1 and CDR2 (germline): SGHVS, FNYEAQ. The CDR3 covers 14 residues. CDR3 bases: TGTGCCAGCAGCAACGACCTAGGCGGCACTGAAGCTTTCTTT. Protein product: CASSNDLGGTEAFF.

The chain carries TRBV6-5 and TRBJ2-5; a weak D match, TRBD1 (6 bases). CDR1 is MNHEY, CDR2 SVGAGI, per germline. The CDR3 runs to 15 residues. V was shortened by 8 bases and J by 2 bases, with 18 bases between the two germline ends. CDR3 in amino acids: CASAPLSDRQETQYF. The CDR3 DNA reads as TGTGCCAGCGCCCCCCTCTCAGACAGGCAAGAGACCCAGTACTTC.

This clone has just a few counts. This chain connects TRBV18 to TRBJ2-1, with D perhaps matching TRBD1 (7 bases). This CDR3 region has 17 residues. Germline V gene lookup returns CDR1 KGHSH and CDR2 LQKENI. V lost 2 bases and J 0 bases, leaving 14 bases between the germline ends. CDR3 residues: CASSPNAGQNSYNEQFF. CDR3 DNA: TGTGCCAGCTCACCAAATGCGGGACAGAACTCCTACAATGAGCAGTTCTTC.

This sequence joins TRBV28 and TRBJ2-3, with 8 bases aligning to TRBD2. The CDR3 extends over 17 amino acids. Germline V lookup: CDR1 MDHEN, CDR2 SYDVKM. Germline trimming cut 2 bases from V and 2 bases from J; bases unmatched to any gene: 9. In nucleotides, the CDR3 is TGTGCCAGCAGTTTAGGGGTAACTAGCGGCTACACAGATACGCAGTATTTT. It is translated as CASSLGVTSGYTDTQYF.

V gene TRBV5-1 combines with J gene TRBJ1-2, with a tentative D call TRBD1 (5 bases). There are 16 residues in the CDR3. Between the trimmed V and J ends, which lost 5 bases and 3 bases, there was a span of 20 bases. Germline V lookup: CDR1 SGHRS, CDR2 YFSETQ. The CDR3 DNA follows: TGCGCCAGCAGACAAAATGCGGGGCGTTGGGACTATGGCTACACCTTC. Amino acids: CASRQNAGRWDYGYTF.

The rearrangement links TRBV7-3 to TRBJ2-1, with D maybe TRBD2 (5 bases). The CDR3 has 17 residues. V was trimmed by 1 base and J by 2 bases, leaving 15 bases between them. The germline CDR1 and CDR2 sequences are SGHTA and FQGTGA. The CDR3 DNA sequence: TGTGCCAGCAGCTTAATCGTGGGAGTCGGAACCTACAATGAGCAGTTCTTC. It specifies CASSLIVGVGTYNEQFF.

This clone was found once. This chain joins TRBV2 and TRBJ1-1, with no clear D. The length of the CDR3 is 14 residues. The V gene lost 2 bases and the J gene lost 0 bases, with 7 bases spanning the gap. Germline assignment: CDR1 SNHLY and CDR2 FYNNEI. The CDR3 region is CASSEQQLNTEAFF. As DNA, the CDR3 is TGTGCCAGCAGTGAACAACAGCTGAACACTGAAGCTTTCTTT. Full variable domain (rest looked up from reference TRBV2 and TRBJ1-1): EPEVTQTPSHQVTQMGQEVILRCVPISNHLYFYWYRQILGQKVEFLVSFYNNEISEKSEIFDDQFSVERPDGSNFTLKIRSTKLEDSAMYFCASSEQQLNTEAFFGQGTRLTVV.

This chain connects TRBV7-9 to TRBJ1-1, with D unresolved. Germline loops: CDR1 SEHNR, CDR2 FQNEAQ (reference sequence). The CDR3 has 12 amino acids. Trimming cost V 3 bases and J 3 bases, with 5 bases left between them. Here the CDR3 reads CASSFSDTEAFF. CDR3 sequence (DNA): TGTGCCAGCAGCTTTAGCGACACTGAAGCTTTCTTT.

This chain links TRBV9 with TRBJ2-5; D remains unclear. Trimming removed 4 bases from V and 5 bases from J, with 18 bases in between. This CDR3 comprises 15 residues. Germline V gives CDR1 SGDLS, CDR2 YYNGEE. CDR3 sequence (DNA): TGTGCCAGCAGCTCCCAAATCGGTAAATTGGAGACCCAGTACTTC. Amino acid sequence: CASSSQIGKLETQYF.